What follows are 17 T cell receptor beta chains derived from one specimen sequenced in a study of blood T cell repertoires in COVID-19. Profiling relied on immunoSEQ multiplex PCR, and the TCRdb table lists in-frame clones only, not all of them. Of about 89,000 clones listed, 70% to 90% are singletons. Material for sequencing was peripheral blood. These receptors all come from a man between 60 and 75 years old with acute or convalescent COVID-19.

The rearrangement uses TRBV15 and TRBJ2-2; no firm D call. V was clipped by 0 bases and J by 2 bases, with 10 bases between them. The germline V gene has CDR1 LNHNV and CDR2 YYDKDF (reference sequence). This CDR3 region has 16 residues. This CDR3 reads CATSRDRTVNTGELFF. The CDR3 nucleotides read TGTGCCACCAGCAGAGATCGTACAGTAAACACCGGGGAGCTGTTTTTT.

The V and J genes are TRBV14 and TRBJ1-2; 9 nucleotides match TRBD1. In germline, CDR1 is SGHDN, CDR2 FVKESK. The V gene end was trimmed by 4 bases and the J gene end by 8 bases; junction bases not matched to a gene: 5. The CDR3 is 13 residues long. CDR3 nucleotides: TGTGCCAGCAGCCCGGGACAGGGTTACGGCTACACCTTC. Its protein product is CASSPGQGYGYTF.

This chain joins TRBV12-3 or TRBV12-4 and TRBJ1-1; D gene uncertain. The CDR3 is made up of 12 amino acids. V lost 3 bases to trimming and J lost 3 bases, with 5 bases between them. CDR3 region: CASSLWHTEAFF. CDR3 nucleotides: TGTGCCAGCAGTTTGTGGCACACTGAAGCTTTCTTT.

The chain has TRBV12-5 and TRBJ2-1; TRBD1 aligns across 7 bases. V shed 1 base and J 8 bases; nucleotides not matched to a gene: 2. Germline V gene data show CDR1 as LGHNT and CDR2 as FRNRAP. The CDR3 is 13 residues long. CDR3 bases: TGTGCTAGTGGTTTGGGACAGGGCTATGAGCAGTTCTTC. Protein: CASGLGQGYEQFF.

The rearrangement joins TRBV11-3 to TRBJ2-3; 8 bases match TRBD2. The V gene's germline CDR1 is SGHNT and CDR2 YENEEA. CDR3 length: 14 amino acids. The junction had 5 bases not matched to a gene; V was cut back by 5 bases and J by 4 bases. The CDR3 DNA sequence: TGTGCCAGCAGCCCCGGGAGGGCGTCAGATACGCAGTATTTT. The encoded protein is CASSPGRASDTQYF.

The rearrangement uses TRBV30 and TRBJ2-1; D is perhaps TRBD2 (7 bases). V shed 3 bases and J shed 6 bases, with 12 bases lying between them. Germline V gene sequence: CDR1 GTSNPN, CDR2 SVGIG (reference sequence). The CDR3 length is 13 residues. The CDR3 sequence: CAWSKGGANEQFF. The CDR3 bases are TGTGCCTGGAGCAAGGGGGGGGCCAATGAGCAGTTCTTC. The full variable domain, with the rest looked up from reference TRBV30 and TRBJ2-1, is SQTIHQWPATLVQPVGSPLSLECTVEGTSNPNLYWYRQAAGRGLQLLFYSVGIGQISSEVPQNLSASRPQDRQFILSSKKLLLSDSGFYLCAWSKGGANEQFFGPGTRLTVL.

The chain recombines TRBV28 with TRBJ1-2; D may be TRBD1 (5 bases). The V gene lost 2 bases and the J gene lost 7 bases, with 11 bases spanning the gap. The CDR3 covers 13 residues. CDR1 MDHEN and CDR2 SYDVKM come from the germline V gene. In DNA form, the CDR3 reads TGTGCCAGCAGTTTACCAGGGATAGGTGGCTACACCTTC. Translating it yields CASSLPGIGGYTF.

The chain employs TRBV24-1 and TRBJ2-1; no reliable D call. Germline lookup yields CDR1 KGHDR and CDR2 SFDVKD. Trimming left V 6 bases short and J 7 bases short, with 6 bases between. This CDR3 region has 11 residues. CDR3 amino acids: CATSFSNEQFF. The DNA of the CDR3 is TGTGCCACCAGTTTTTCGAATGAGCAGTTCTTC.

The rearrangement uses TRBV7-8 and TRBJ1-4; 8 bases match TRBD1. The V gene end was trimmed by 5 bases and the J gene end by 8 bases; junction bases not matched to a gene: 7. This CDR3 contains 14 residues. Germline assignment: CDR1 SGHVS and CDR2 FQNEAQ. As DNA, the CDR3 is TGTGCCAGCAGCCGCGGCCCAGGGGGCGAAAAACTGTTTTTT. Translation gives CASSRGPGGEKLFF.

In this sample, this clone turned up once. The genes are TRBV5-1 and TRBJ2-2, with D maybe TRBD1 (6 bases). CDR1 is SGHRS and CDR2 is YFSETQ in the germline V gene. The CDR3 runs 15 residues. Between the trimmed V and J ends, which lost 0 bases and 4 bases, there was a span of 10 bases. CDR3: CASSLDGGSTGELFF. The CDR3 DNA is TGCGCCAGCAGCTTGGATGGGGGCTCCACCGGGGAGCTGTTTTTT.

This sequence joins TRBV4-1 and TRBJ2-5; D might be TRBD1 (5 bases). CDR3 length equals 13 residues. With 4 bases removed from V and 3 bases from J, the gap between germline ends came to 9 bases. Germline lookup yields CDR1 MGHRA and CDR2 YSYEKL. The CDR3 spells CASSRLTEETQYF. DNA of the CDR3: TGCGCCAGCAGCCGCCTGACAGAAGAGACCCAGTACTTC.

The chain joins TRBV7-7 to TRBJ2-7; 10 bases align to TRBD1. The CDR3 spans 13 residues. CDR1 is SSHAT, CDR2 FNYEAQ, per germline (reference sequence). Losses at the gene ends were 5 bases for V and 3 bases for J; bases not matched to a gene: 1. The CDR3 nucleotides read TGTGCCAGCAGCCGGGACAGGGGCTACGAGCAGTACTTC. It specifies CASSRDRGYEQYF.

The V call is TRBV19, the J call TRBJ1-2; 7 bases map to TRBD1. The V segment lost 10 bases and the J segment 6 bases; nucleotides outside the gene matches: 8. Germline V gene lookup returns CDR1 LNHDA and CDR2 SQIVND (reference sequence). The CDR3 consists of 12 residues. The CDR3 loop reads CATSDRSDGYTF. DNA for the CDR3: TGTGCCACCTCGGACAGGAGTGATGGCTACACCTTC.

This chain links TRBV14 with TRBJ2-1; TRBD2 might be the D (6 bases). The V end was cut by 0 bases, the J end by 4 bases, with 16 bases between. Germline CDR1 reads SGHDN; CDR2 reads FVKESK. CDR3 length equals 17 residues. As DNA, the CDR3 is TGTGCCAGCAGCCAAGACAGTTCCGGGGGACCGTACAATGAGCAGTTCTTC. Protein: CASSQDSSGGPYNEQFF.

The chain uses TRBV7-2 and TRBJ2-1, with TRBD2 identical over 9 bases. This CDR3 comprises 16 residues. Germline V CDR1 and CDR2: SGHTA, FQGNSA. J was trimmed by 0 bases and V by 6 bases; bases with no gene match: 6. The CDR3 sequence is CASSPPGLASYNEQFF. The CDR3 DNA reads TGTGCCAGCAGTCCCCCGGGACTAGCCTCCTACAATGAGCAGTTCTTC.

This clone was seen once. The chain links TRBV19 to TRBJ1-6, with TRBD1 identical over 9 bases. J lost 9 bases, V lost 7 bases, and 10 bases had no gene match. The germline CDR1 and CDR2 sequences are LNHDA and SQIVND (reference sequence). The CDR3 covers 15 residues. The CDR3 loop reads CASTPTGTGISPLHF. CDR3 coding DNA: TGTGCCAGTACCCCAACCGGGACAGGGATTTCACCCCTCCACTTT.

J is TRBJ1-5 and V is TRBV6-1; D gene uncertain. The CDR3 loop spans 17 amino acids. Trimming took 2 bases from V and 1 from J, leaving 15 bases between them. Germline CDR1 and CDR2: MNHNS and SASEGT. The CDR3 sequence: CASSETMVISSNQPQHF. In DNA, the CDR3 is TGTGCCAGCAGTGAAACAATGGTGATTTCAAGCAATCAGCCCCAGCATTTT.